This T cell receptor (beta chain) is from a study of T cells after yellow fever vaccination. Study-wide background: Fractions of limited cellularity were prepared by means of SMART-Seq v4 Ultra Low Input.

In this sample, this clonotype turned up many times. Its specificity is unknown. TCRdb recomputed calls from the 5' RACE reads with MiXCR, one row per CDR3 protein. The top ten clones hold nearly 2.5% of a sample with 100,000 to 150,000 distinct CDR3 sequences, 6.5% to 8% of them seen once. The germline V and J ends were trimmed by 5 bases and 9 bases, with 14 bases remaining between them. Germline values: CDR1 MNHEY, CDR2 SMNVEV (reference sequence). This CDR3 contains 13 residues. Regarding the study as a whole: Some clonotypes were seen in both the CD4 and the CD8 compartments. These made up a small share and likely arose from convergent recombination. Peaking on day 5 versus 15, the secondary response was faster but weaker. Among primary-vaccination clones, most reappeared after the booster, at roughly 96% for CD4 and about 90% for CD8.

V gene TRBV27 combines with J gene TRBJ1-5; D is perhaps TRBD1 (6 bases). Sequencing used CD4+ T cells sorted from PBMCs, obtained about 10 days after the first yellow fever vaccination. The clonotype originates from a man aged 18 to 30 who received the YFV17D yellow fever vaccine. CDR3 amino acids: CASSVDRGGPQHF. In nucleotides, the CDR3 is TGTGCCAGCAGTGTGGACCGAGGGGGGCCCCAGCATTTT.